The 27 T cell receptor beta chains listed next were all sequenced from one sample in a study of blood T cell repertoires in COVID-19. Some clones are missing from TCRdb's copy, which holds only in-frame ones; the method was immunoSEQ multiplex PCR. The table shows about 51,000 clones, with under 95% occurring only once. The sample was peripheral blood. These receptors were taken from a man aged 45-60 years with acute or convalescent COVID-19.

This rearrangement joins TRBV18 to TRBJ1-5; D not certain. Germline V gene data show CDR1 as KGHSH and CDR2 as LQKENI. The CDR3 length is 14 residues. Trimming stripped 6 bases from V and 3 bases from J, with 12 bases between. The CDR3 nucleotides read TGTGCCAGCTCCCGAGGACGGGACAATCAGCCCCAGCATTTT. This encodes CASSRGRDNQPQHF. Variable domain in full (rest from reference TRBV18 and TRBJ1-5): NAGVMQNPRHLVRRRGQEARLRCSPMKGHSHVYWYRQLPEEGLKFMVYLQKENIIDESGMPKERFSAEFPKEGPSILRIQQVVRGDSAAYFCASSRGRDNQPQHFGDGTRLSIL.

This rearrangement joins TRBV5-1 to TRBJ2-3; 11 nucleotides match TRBD2. The CDR3 totals 17 residues. The germline V gene has CDR1 SGHRS and CDR2 YFSETQ. The V gene end was trimmed by 0 bases and the J gene end by 1 base; junction bases not matched to a gene: 4. The DNA of the CDR3 is TGCGCCAGCAGCTTGGCCATGACTAGCGGGGGCACAGATACGCAGTATTTT. Translated, it gives CASSLAMTSGGTDTQYF.

The chain combines TRBV5-6 with TRBJ1-2, with D possibly being TRBD1 (5 bases). The CDR3 runs to 12 residues. Deletions cut 0 bases from V and 8 bases from J, with 8 bases between. Per germline, CDR1 SGHDT and CDR2 YYEEEE. The CDR3 loop is CASSLGQGGYTF. CDR3 DNA: TGTGCCAGCAGCTTGGGCCAGGGCGGCTACACCTTC.

The V call is TRBV30, the J call TRBJ1-6; perhaps TRBD1 as D (6 bases). This CDR3 spans 17 amino acids. Per the germline V gene, CDR1 is GTSNPN and CDR2 is SVGIG (reference sequence). V dropped 3 bases and J dropped 3 bases, with 18 bases sitting between them. CDR3 in amino acids: CAWRRAGADLYNSPLHF. The CDR3 coding sequence is TGTGCCTGGAGAAGGGCAGGGGCTGACCTCTATAATTCACCCCTCCACTTT.

The rearrangement uses TRBV20-1 and TRBJ2-1; a possible D gene is TRBD2 (5 bases). The CDR3 covers 10 residues. The germline CDR1 and CDR2 sequences are DFQATT and SNEGSKA (reference sequence). Trimming stripped 4 bases from V and 13 bases from J, with 11 bases between. CDR3 loop: CSAKDYRQFF. The CDR3 DNA reads TGCAGTGCTAAAGACTACAGACAGTTCTTC.

The rearrangement links TRBV4-2 to TRBJ2-4, with 8 bases lining up with TRBD2. Germline CDR1 reads LGHNA; CDR2 reads YNFKEQ. The J segment lost 5 bases and the V segment lost 4 bases, leaving 7 bases of the junction unmatched. The CDR3 is made up of 15 amino acids. The CDR3 region has the DNA TGTGCCAGCAGCCGGGGACTAGTTCGGGAAAACATTCAGTACTTC. Protein product: CASSRGLVRENIQYF.

The chain employs TRBV25-1 and TRBJ1-1, with D unclear. Between the trimmed V and J ends, which lost 5 bases and 2 bases, there was a span of 9 bases. In germline, CDR1 is MGHDK, CDR2 SYGVNS. The length of the CDR3 is 13 residues. The CDR3 nucleotides are TGTGCCAGCAGTTCGGACTTAAACACTGAAGCTTTCTTT. Amino acids: CASSSDLNTEAFF.

CDR3 region: CASSQGQDSGNTIYF. CDR3 nucleotide sequence: TGTGCCAGCAGCCAAGGACAGGACTCTGGAAACACCATATATTTT. The chain uses TRBV4-2 and TRBJ1-3; a weak D match, TRBD1 (6 bases). V was trimmed by 1 base and J by 0 bases, leaving 7 bases between them. The CDR3 sequence is 15 residues long. Germline lookup yields CDR1 LGHNA and CDR2 YNFKEQ.

The V gene is TRBV3-1 (or the pseudogene TRBV3-2), the J gene TRBJ2-7; a weak D match, TRBD2 (7 bases). This CDR3 spans 16 amino acids. Trimming took 4 bases from V and 4 from J, leaving 20 bases between them. Germline CDR1 is LGHDT and CDR2 is YNNKEL (reference sequence). DNA for the CDR3: TGTGCCAGCAGCCCAAAGGGGGGGCTTAGAATTTACGAGCAGTACTTC. Protein: CASSPKGGLRIYEQYF.

The CDR3 here is CATSDGVAGGTQYF. DNA for the CDR3: TGTGCCACCAGTGATGGGGTTGCGGGGGGGACCCAGTACTTC. The V gene is TRBV24-1, the J gene TRBJ2-5; 8 bases are shared with TRBD2. V lost 3 bases, J lost 7 bases, and 6 bases stayed unmatched. The length of the CDR3 is 14 residues. Germline V CDR1 and CDR2: KGHDR, SFDVKD.

Only one count was recorded for this clone. The chain joins TRBV6-2 or TRBV6-3 to TRBJ2-2; 13 nucleotides line up with TRBD2. Germline lookup yields CDR1 MNHEY and CDR2 SVGEGT. The V segment lost 0 bases and the J segment 4 bases; nucleotides outside the gene matches: 5. The CDR3 runs 18 residues. CDR3 in amino acids: CASSYSGLAGTVTGELFF. The CDR3 DNA follows: TGTGCCAGCAGTTACTCGGGACTAGCGGGAACGGTCACCGGGGAGCTGTTTTTT.

V usage is TRBV4-2 and J usage is TRBJ2-3; 11 nucleotides agree with TRBD2. This CDR3 comprises 18 residues. Germline CDR1 and CDR2: LGHNA and YNFKEQ. The J segment lost 2 bases and the V segment lost 0 bases, leaving 7 bases of the junction unmatched. The chain's CDR3 is CASSQEPSGGPITDTQYF. CDR3 DNA sequence: TGTGCCAGCAGCCAAGAACCTAGCGGGGGGCCAATCACAGATACGCAGTATTTT.

V and J are TRBV5-5 and TRBJ1-2; D is unclear. Trimming removed 2 bases at V and 7 bases at J, with 9 bases between. This CDR3 has 12 amino acids. Germline V gene sequence: CDR1 SGHKS, CDR2 YYEKEE (reference sequence). The CDR3 is CASSFSSGGYTF. CDR3 sequence (DNA): TGTGCCAGCAGCTTCTCTTCAGGTGGCTACACCTTC.

This clone was seen only once. The V and J genes are TRBV11-2 and TRBJ2-1; 8 positions match TRBD2. The germline V gene has CDR1 SGHAT and CDR2 FQNNGV. The CDR3 length is 18 residues. After removal of 1 base from V and 3 bases from J, the junction contained 11 bases not matched to a gene. The CDR3 loop is CASSLVGGGGRIYNEQFF. In DNA form, the CDR3 reads TGTGCCAGCAGCTTAGTGGGTGGCGGGGGGAGGATCTACAATGAGCAGTTCTTC.

The rearrangement links TRBV19 to TRBJ1-5, with 7 bases aligning to TRBD1. The V gene's germline CDR1 is LNHDA and CDR2 SQIVND (reference sequence). The CDR3 consists of 15 residues. V lost 5 bases, J lost 4 bases, and 8 bases stayed unmatched. The CDR3 coding sequence is TGTGCCAGTAGTCCGACAGGGTCCCTTAATCAGCCCCAGCATTTT. This codes for CASSPTGSLNQPQHF.

The chain is built from TRBV7-3 and TRBJ2-2; 7 bases agree with TRBD1. The J segment lost 4 bases and the V segment lost 5 bases, leaving 10 bases of the junction unmatched. The CDR3 length is 16 residues. The germline gives CDR1 SGHTA, CDR2 FQGTGA. The CDR3 DNA sequence: TGTGCCAGCAGCCAGTGGACAGGAACTAGCACCGGGGAGCTGTTTTTT. Protein product: CASSQWTGTSTGELFF.

Here the CDR3 reads CASSLKQDYGYTF. Written as DNA, the CDR3 is TGTGCCAGCAGCTTGAAACAGGACTATGGCTACACCTTC. The gene calls are TRBV5-5 and TRBJ1-2, with D perhaps TRBD1 (5 bases). V gave up 1 base and J gave up 3 bases, with 7 bases separating them. The CDR3 totals 13 residues. Germline CDR1 is SGHKS and CDR2 is YYEKEE (reference sequence).

The CDR3 here is CASSEIRDRRGNTIYF. The CDR3, as DNA: TGTGCCAGCAGCGAAATCCGGGACAGGCGAGGAAACACCATATATTTT. The chain employs TRBV2 and TRBJ1-3; the match to TRBD1 covers 8 bases. The CDR3 loop spans 16 amino acids. V lost 6 bases and J lost 4; bases outside the gene matches: 11. Germline V gene lookup returns CDR1 SNHLY and CDR2 FYNNEI.

The chain joins TRBV4-1 to TRBJ2-5; no definite D call. V was trimmed by 0 bases and J by 7 bases, leaving 15 bases between them. The CDR3 sequence is 15 residues long. CDR1 and CDR2 from the germline V gene are MGHRA and YSYEKL. CDR3 residues: CASSQEAARKATQYF. The DNA of the CDR3 is TGCGCCAGCAGCCAAGAGGCGGCCCGTAAGGCGACCCAGTACTTC.

This clone was found once. The chain recombines TRBV5-1 with TRBJ1-3, with 9 positions matching TRBD1. This CDR3 comprises 18 residues. The ends lost 0 bases at V and 2 bases at J; junction bases unmatched: 9. In germline, CDR1 is SGHRS, CDR2 YFSETQ. The CDR3 sequence: CASSLGHRDRVTGNTIYF. DNA of the CDR3: TGCGCCAGCAGCTTGGGGCACCGGGACAGGGTTACTGGAAACACCATATATTTT. The whole variable domain, remainder taken from reference TRBV5-1 and TRBJ1-3, is KAGVTQTPRYLIKTRGQQVTLSCSPISGHRSVSWYQQTPGQGLQFLFEYFSETQRNKGNFPGRFSGRQFSNSRSEMNVSTLELGDSALYLCASSLGHRDRVTGNTIYFGEGSWLTVV.

The chain employs TRBV6-6 and TRBJ1-1, with D perhaps matching TRBD1 (6 bases). Trimming removed 5 bases at V and 4 bases at J, with 14 bases between. The CDR3 length is 14 residues. The germline CDR1 and CDR2 sequences are MNHNY and SVGAGI (reference sequence). Written as DNA, the CDR3 is TGTGCCAGCAGTCCACAGGGATTTGGCACTGAAGCTTTCTTT. This translates into CASSPQGFGTEAFF.

This chain connects TRBV24-1 to TRBJ2-3; a possible D gene is TRBD2 (5 bases). Germline CDR1 and CDR2: KGHDR and SFDVKD. V lost 2 bases, J lost 4 bases, and 9 bases lay in between. The CDR3 is 14 amino acids. CDR3 in DNA: TGTGCCACCAGTGATTGGTCCGGGGCAGATACGCAGTATTTT. This gives the protein CATSDWSGADTQYF.

The chain combines TRBV2 with TRBJ2-2; no clear D gene. The length of the CDR3 is 12 residues. Germline V lookup: CDR1 SNHLY, CDR2 FYNNEI. Trimming cost V 6 bases and J 1 base, with 3 bases left between them. The CDR3 DNA follows: TGTGCCAGCAGACAGAACACCGGGGAGCTGTTTTTT. Encoded protein: CASRQNTGELFF.

The chain uses TRBV10-3 and TRBJ1-2; D gene unclear. Per germline, CDR1 ENHRY and CDR2 SYGVKD. V dropped 6 bases and J dropped 7 bases, with 15 bases sitting between them. This CDR3 is built from 13 residues. The CDR3 region is CAIRADQFRGYTF. The CDR3 nucleotides are TGTGCCATCAGAGCGGACCAGTTTCGTGGCTACACCTTC.

This clone occurred once. The gene calls are TRBV6-6 and TRBJ2-3; D perhaps matches TRBD2 (5 bases). Germline V gene lookup returns CDR1 MNHNY and CDR2 SVGAGI (reference sequence). Trimming stripped 3 bases from V and 2 bases from J, with 15 bases between. There are 16 residues in the CDR3. The CDR3 spells CASSYSEEAHTDTQYF. The CDR3 coding sequence is TGTGCCAGCAGTTATTCCGAGGAGGCCCACACAGATACGCAGTATTTT.

The V gene is TRBV9, the J gene TRBJ2-2, with D possibly TRBD2 on 7 matching bases. Between the trimmed V and J ends, which lost 1 base and 1 base, there was a span of 11 bases. Germline V gives CDR1 SGDLS, CDR2 YYNGEE. This CDR3 spans 16 amino acids. The CDR3 DNA reads as TGTGCCAGCAGCGTAAGGCGGGGGCTGAACACCGGGGAGCTGTTTTTT. It encodes CASSVRRGLNTGELFF.

The chain carries TRBV6-6 and TRBJ2-7; TRBD2 is a possible D gene (6 bases). Germline V gene lookup returns CDR1 MNHNY and CDR2 SVGAGI (reference sequence). Trimming shortened V by 9 bases and J by 5 bases, and 17 bases separated the two germline ends. This CDR3 is 13 amino acids long. The CDR3 reads CASRGLPHHEQYF. For the CDR3, the DNA is TGTGCCAGTCGGGGGTTACCCCACCACGAGCAGTACTTC.